The 20 T cell receptor beta chains in this list originate from one sample, sequenced in a study of cytomegalovirus exposure and HLA in healthy donors. Primers included in the PCR were 60 Vbeta and 13 Jbeta primers. This table comes from immunoSEQ multiplex PCR, and its TCRdb copy is limited to in-frame clones, with some not included. In the table there are 250,000 to 350,000 clones, 86% of which are singletons. The sample taken for sequencing was PBMCs. The source of these receptors is a man aged 40-49 years in good health and CMV-seropositive.

This chain links TRBV4-2 with TRBJ2-3; 7 bases match TRBD1. Germline loops: CDR1 LGHNA, CDR2 YNFKEQ. This CDR3 has 18 amino acids. V was clipped by 1 base and J by 2 bases; unmatched bases: 12. The CDR3 bases are TGTGCCAGCAGCCAAGTCCCTTCCGACAGGGATCTCACAGATACGCAGTATTTT. Its protein is CASSQVPSDRDLTDTQYF.

The chain carries TRBV7-9 and TRBJ2-7; D ambiguous. The CDR3 is made up of 13 amino acids. Trimming took 5 bases from V and 4 from J, leaving 12 bases between them. Germline-derived CDR1 and CDR2 are SEHNR and FQNEAQ (reference sequence). CDR3: CASSQKIGYEQYF. CDR3 bases: TGTGCCAGCAGCCAAAAGATCGGGTACGAGCAGTACTTC.

J is TRBJ2-5 and V is TRBV5-8; 10 nucleotides match TRBD1. Trimming removed 4 bases from V and 4 bases from J; junction bases left unmatched: 10. The CDR3 has 16 amino acids. The germline CDR1 and CDR2 sequences are SGHTS and YDEGEE. The CDR3 spells CASSPGGTGVGETQYF. The CDR3 coding sequence is TGTGCCAGCAGCCCGGGAGGGACAGGGGTCGGAGAGACCCAGTACTTC.

The chain joins TRBV6-5 to TRBJ1-2; D uncertain. Trimming removed 0 bases from V and 4 bases from J, with 6 bases in between. Looked up from germline, CDR1 is MNHEY and CDR2 is SVGAGI. The CDR3 has 13 amino acids. CDR3 nucleotide sequence: TGTGCCAGCAGTTACTCGGCGGGCTATGGCTACACCTTC. Protein: CASSYSAGYGYTF.

The table lists this clone with a count of one. The rearrangement links TRBV29-1 to TRBJ2-2, with 13 bases lining up with TRBD2. The V gene end was trimmed by 7 bases and the J gene end by 3 bases; junction bases not matched to a gene: 8. The CDR3 covers 16 residues. The germline V gene encodes CDR1 SQVTM and CDR2 ANQGSEA. Here the CDR3 DNA reads TGCAGCGCCATACTAGCGGGAGGGCCAGACACCGGGGAGCTGTTTTTT. Translated, it gives CSAILAGGPDTGELFF.

The V gene is TRBV9, the J gene TRBJ1-5; D is unclear. Germline V gene lookup returns CDR1 SGDLS and CDR2 YYNGEE. The CDR3 sequence is 14 residues long. V lost 0 bases and J lost 7, with 11 bases in between. This CDR3 is CASSVGGGPQPQHF. CDR3 bases: TGTGCCAGCAGCGTAGGAGGAGGACCCCAGCCCCAGCATTTT.

The gene calls are TRBV28 and TRBJ2-7; 9 positions match TRBD1. The ends lost 4 bases at V and 2 bases at J; junction bases unmatched: 9. Per the germline V gene, CDR1 is MDHEN and CDR2 is SYDVKM. There are 16 residues in the CDR3. CDR3 residues: CASSSSRDRVPYEQYF. The CDR3 DNA reads as TGTGCCAGCAGTTCCTCTCGGGACAGGGTACCCTACGAGCAGTACTTC.

The chain couples TRBV29-1 to TRBJ1-2, with 8 bases fitting TRBD1. Germline-derived CDR1 and CDR2 are SQVTM and ANQGSEA. Losses at the gene ends were 5 bases for V and 3 bases for J; bases not matched to a gene: 2. The CDR3 runs 12 residues. The CDR3 DNA follows: TGCAGCGTTTTGGGACAGGACTATGGCTACACCTTC. It is translated as CSVLGQDYGYTF.

The chain recombines TRBV7-9 with TRBJ2-1; D may be TRBD1 (6 bases). CDR1 and CDR2 (germline): SEHNR, FQNEAQ (reference sequence). This CDR3 has 15 amino acids. Trimming shortened V by 1 base and J by 8 bases, and 15 bases separated the two germline ends. CDR3 in amino acids: CASSLDAGAGYEQFF. The CDR3 DNA sequence: TGTGCCAGCAGCTTAGATGCAGGGGCAGGGTATGAGCAGTTCTTC.

The V gene is TRBV11-3, the J gene TRBJ2-3, with unresolved D. The CDR3 has 12 amino acids. Germline V gene lookup returns CDR1 SGHNT and CDR2 YENEEA. The V end lost 5 bases, the J end lost 2 bases, and 5 bases lay between the germline ends. The CDR3 DNA reads as TGTGCCAGCAGCCAGTCCACAGATACGCAGTATTTT. Residues: CASSQSTDTQYF. Complete variable domain (other parts from reference TRBV11-3 and TRBJ2-3): EAGVVQSPRYKIIEKKQPVAFWCNPISGHNTLYWYLQNLGQGPELLIRYENEEAVDDSQLPKDRFSAERLKGVDSTLKIQPAELGDSAVYLCASSQSTDTQYFGPGTRLTVL.

The rearrangement joins TRBV27 to TRBJ1-1; D possibly corresponds to TRBD1 (5 bases). This CDR3 comprises 13 residues. Trimming pared 4 bases from V and 5 bases from J, leaving 11 bases between. CDR1 and CDR2 (germline): MNHEY, SMNVEV (reference sequence). In DNA, the CDR3 is TGTGCCAGCAGTTGGGGGGTTCTGACTGAAGCTTTCTTT. Translated: CASSWGVLTEAFF.

The CDR3: CASSNFLDSYYGYTF. CDR3 DNA sequence: TGTGCCAGTAGTAACTTCCTGGACAGTTACTATGGCTACACCTTC. The chain joins TRBV19 to TRBJ1-2; weak D call: TRBD1 (6 bases). V lost 4 bases and J lost 3, with 15 bases in between. Germline V gene lookup returns CDR1 LNHDA and CDR2 SQIVND (reference sequence). This CDR3 comprises 15 residues.

The chain employs TRBV7-9 and TRBJ2-1; 7 positions match TRBD2. Germline trimming cut 1 base from V and 8 bases from J; bases unmatched to any gene: 17. The CDR3 is 18 residues long. Per the germline V gene, CDR1 is SEHNR and CDR2 is FQNEAQ (reference sequence). The CDR3 is CASSLEGDRDYPSDEQFF. The CDR3 DNA sequence: TGTGCCAGCAGCTTAGAAGGGGACCGGGACTACCCTAGCGATGAGCAGTTCTTC. The complete variable domain, with remaining parts taken from reference TRBV7-9 and TRBJ2-1, reads DTGVSQNPRHKITKRGQNVTFRCDPISEHNRLYWYRQTLGQGPEFLTYFQNEAQLEKSRLLSDRFSAERPKGSFSTLEIQRTEQGDSAMYLCASSLEGDRDYPSDEQFFGPGTRLTVL.

The rearrangement links TRBV7-6 to TRBJ2-1; D unresolved. Germline V gene sequence: CDR1 SGHVS, CDR2 FNYEAQ. Between the trimmed V and J ends, which lost 5 bases and 0 bases, there was a span of 11 bases. The CDR3 sequence is 15 residues long. CDR3 DNA sequence: TGTGCCAGCAGCATTCGGTGGAGCTCCTACAATGAGCAGTTCTTC. Translating it yields CASSIRWSSYNEQFF.

The CDR3 spells CASSYSLAAYEQYF. CDR3 nucleotides: TGTGCCAGCAGTTACAGCCTAGCGGCGTACGAGCAGTACTTC. The V call is TRBV6-5, the J call TRBJ2-7; 7 bases are a match to TRBD2. Trimming cost V 2 bases and J 4 bases; bases outside gene matches: 5. The CDR3 has 14 amino acids. CDR1 is MNHEY, CDR2 SVGAGI, per germline.

The V and J genes are TRBV6-5 and TRBJ1-6; TRBD1 might be the D (5 bases). CDR1 and CDR2 (germline): MNHEY, SVGAGI. The CDR3 length is 14 residues. V lost 5 bases and J 9 bases, leaving 14 bases between the germline ends. CDR3 DNA sequence: TGTGCCAGCAGTCCCGGGGGGGAGCGTTCACCCCTCCACTTT. Its protein product is CASSPGGERSPLHF.

The count of this clone is one. The chain links TRBV5-4 to TRBJ2-3, with TRBD1 matching 9 bases. The CDR3 extends over 15 amino acids. CDR1 and CDR2 from the germline V gene are SGHNT and YYREEE (reference sequence). V lost 4 bases and J lost 0; bases outside the gene matches: 3. The CDR3 region has the DNA TGTGCCAGCAGCCCTGGACAGGGGAGCACAGATACGCAGTATTTT. Translated, it gives CASSPGQGSTDTQYF.

The chain has TRBV10-1 and TRBJ1-1; 9 bases fit TRBD1. J gave up 12 bases and V 6 bases, and 14 bases lay outside the gene matches. CDR3 length: 14 amino acids. The germline gives CDR1 WNHNN, CDR2 SYGVQD (reference sequence). The DNA of the CDR3 is TGCGCCAGCAGAGGGACAGGGTTGGGCTGGGGGACTTTCTTT. It is translated as CASRGTGLGWGTFF.

The chain employs TRBV27 and TRBJ1-1, with D perhaps TRBD1 (6 bases). V was pared by 0 bases and J by 7 bases, with 18 bases between. CDR3 length equals 16 residues. CDR1 MNHEY and CDR2 SMNVEV come from the germline V gene (reference sequence). CDR3 in amino acids: CASSLSPADRLYEAFF. DNA of the CDR3: TGTGCCAGCAGTTTATCCCCCGCGGACAGATTATATGAAGCTTTCTTT.

This chain joins TRBV29-1 and TRBJ2-7; 8 nucleotides line up with TRBD1. Germline V gene lookup returns CDR1 SQVTM and CDR2 ANQGSEA. The CDR3 loop spans 15 amino acids. J was trimmed by 2 bases and V by 4 bases; bases with no gene match: 10. The CDR3 nucleotides read TGCAGCGTTGGAGACAGGGGTGTCCCTCCCTACGAGCAGTACTTC. It is translated as CSVGDRGVPPYEQYF.